This is a list of T cell receptor beta chains from one sample in a study of post-analysis software for immune sequencing data. TCRdb redid the calling of the PCR reads with MiXCR, one entry per CDR3 protein. Of hundreds of thousands of distinct CDR3 sequences detected, 55% to 70% appear once; the ten largest clones hold roughly 10%. Sequenced sample: blood. These receptors came from a girl aged 2-9 years with multiple sclerosis. CDR3s include the opening cysteine and the closing phenylalanine or tryptophan. Each record gives: D gene, J gene, clone size, V gene, CDR3 DNA, CDR3 protein. The D gene is left open where the match is weak. Only some rows state a clone size, as once, few, many or a class for expanded clones.

TRBD1 | TRBJ2-2 | - | TRBV7-2 | TGTGCCAGCAGCTCGCTATTTGGACAGGGGAACACCGGGGAGCTGTTTTTT | CASSSLFGQGNTGELFF
TRBD2 | TRBJ2-1 | - | TRBV5-1 | TGCGCCAGCAGCTTGGATAGCGGGAGTCGGAATGAGCAGTTCTTC | CASSLDSGSRNEQFF
TRBD1 | TRBJ2-7 | - | TRBV6-1 | TGTGCCAGCAGTGACGAGGCAGGGGGCTCAGCCTACGAGCAGTACTTC | CASSDEAGGSAYEQYF
- | TRBJ2-1 | - | TRBV27 | TGTGCCAGCAGGATTTACAATGAGCAGTTCTTC | CASRIYNEQFF
TRBD2 | TRBJ2-1 | - | TRBV4-1 | TGCGCCAGCAGTCGGACTAGCGGGACGAACAATGAGCAGTTCTTC | CASSRTSGTNNEQFF
- | TRBJ2-2 | - | TRBV7-6 | TGTGCCAGCAGCTTAGGGGGGCCCCGATCGAACACCGGGGAGCTGTTTTTT | CASSLGGPRSNTGELFF
TRBD2 | TRBJ2-1 | - | TRBV5-1 | TGCGCCAGCAGCCCCTTGACGGGGGGGCAGGCTGAGCAGTTCTTC | CASSPLTGGQAEQFF
TRBD2 | TRBJ2-2 | once | TRBV15 | TGTGCCACCAGCAGAGATCCAGCGGGGGGGATAACGCTGAACACCGGGGAGCTGTTTTTT | CATSRDPAGGITLNTGELFF
- | TRBJ1-1 | once | TRBV30 | TGTGCCTGGAGTGTACTGGGGCAGCCGAACACTGAAGCTTTCTTT | CAWSVLGQPNTEAFF
TRBD2 | TRBJ2-1 | few | TRBV27 | TGTGCCAGCAGTTTTCTATCCGGGACTAGCGGGAGCAATGAGCAGTTCTTC | CASSFLSGTSGSNEQFF
- | TRBJ2-5 | few | TRBV29-1 | TGCAGCGTTGAAAACACCCTGGAGACCCAGTACTTC | CSVENTLETQYF
TRBD1 | TRBJ2-7 | - | TRBV5-1 | TGCGCCAGCAGCTTAGACAGGGCTCCCACCTACGAGCAGTACTTC | CASSLDRAPTYEQYF
- | TRBJ2-5 | - | TRBV5-1 | TGCGCCAGCAGTGGAGACGGCAACCCTCAAGAGACCCAGTACTTC | CASSGDGNPQETQYF
TRBD2 | TRBJ2-5 | few | TRBV6-6 | TGTGCCAGCAGTGAGGGACTAGCGGGGGGTCCGACCCAGTACTTC | CASSEGLAGGPTQYF
TRBD2 | TRBJ2-1 | - | TRBV20-1 | TGCAGTGCTAGAGACATCCGGGGGGAGAACAATGGGCAGTTCTTC | CSARDIRGENNGQFF
- | TRBJ1-1 | - | TRBV6-6 | TGTGCCAGCAGTTACACACGGAGCAATGAAGCTTTCTTT | CASSYTRSNEAFF
TRBD1 | TRBJ2-3 | - | TRBV3-1 | TGTGCCAGCAGCCAAGAAGACAGTTGGACAGGTCGGGTAGGCACAGATACGCAGTATTTT | CASSQEDSWTGRVGTDTQYF